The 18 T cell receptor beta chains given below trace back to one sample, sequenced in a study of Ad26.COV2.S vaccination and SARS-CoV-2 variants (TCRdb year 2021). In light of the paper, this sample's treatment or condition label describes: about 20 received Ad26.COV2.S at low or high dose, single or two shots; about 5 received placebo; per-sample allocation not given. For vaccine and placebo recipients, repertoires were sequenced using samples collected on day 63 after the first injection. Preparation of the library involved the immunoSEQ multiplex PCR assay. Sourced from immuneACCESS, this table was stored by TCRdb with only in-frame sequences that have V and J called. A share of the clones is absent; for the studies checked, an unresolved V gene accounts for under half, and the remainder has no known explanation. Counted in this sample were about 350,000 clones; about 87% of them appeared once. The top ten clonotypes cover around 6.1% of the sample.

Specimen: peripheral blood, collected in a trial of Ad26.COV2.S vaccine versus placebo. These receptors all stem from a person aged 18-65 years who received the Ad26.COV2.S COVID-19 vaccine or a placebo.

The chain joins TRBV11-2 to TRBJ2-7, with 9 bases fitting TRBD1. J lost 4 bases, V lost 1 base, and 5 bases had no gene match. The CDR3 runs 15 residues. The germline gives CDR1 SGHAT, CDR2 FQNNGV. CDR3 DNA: TGTGCCAGCAGCTTAGGGGACAGGGCGGAGTACGAGCAGTACTTC. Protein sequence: CASSLGDRAEYEQYF. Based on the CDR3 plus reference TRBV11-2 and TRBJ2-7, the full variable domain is EAGVAQSPRYKIIEKRQSVAFWCNPISGHATLYWYQQILGQGPKLLIQFQNNGVVDDSQLPKDRFSAERLKGVDSTLKIQPAKLEDSAVYLCASSLGDRAEYEQYFGPGTRLTVT.

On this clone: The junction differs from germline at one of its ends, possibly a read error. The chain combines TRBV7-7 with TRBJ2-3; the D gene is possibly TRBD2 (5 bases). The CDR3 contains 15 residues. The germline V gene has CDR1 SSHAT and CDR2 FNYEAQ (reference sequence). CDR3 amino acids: CASSLAHSSTDTQYF. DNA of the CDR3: TGTGCTAGCAGCTTAGCGCACAGTAGCACAGATACGCAGTATTTT. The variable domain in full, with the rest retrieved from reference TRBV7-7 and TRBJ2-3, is GAGVSQSPRYKVTKRGQDVTLRCDPISSHATLYWYQQALGQGPEFLTYFNYEAQPDKSGLPSDRFSAERPEGSISTLTIQRTEQRDSAMYRCASSLAHSSTDTQYFGPGTRLTVL.

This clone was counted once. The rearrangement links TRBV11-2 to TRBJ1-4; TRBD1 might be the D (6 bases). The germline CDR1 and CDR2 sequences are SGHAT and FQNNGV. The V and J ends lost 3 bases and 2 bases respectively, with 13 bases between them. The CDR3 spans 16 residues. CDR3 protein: CASSFGQFGTNEKLFF. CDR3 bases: TGTGCCAGCAGCTTCGGACAGTTTGGGACTAATGAAAAACTGTTTTTT.

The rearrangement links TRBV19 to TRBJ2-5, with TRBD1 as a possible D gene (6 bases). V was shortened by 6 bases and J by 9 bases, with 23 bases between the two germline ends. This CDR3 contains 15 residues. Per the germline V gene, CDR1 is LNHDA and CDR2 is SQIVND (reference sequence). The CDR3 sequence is CASRNPQGTPSAQYF. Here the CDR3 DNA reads TGTGCCAGTAGGAACCCACAGGGAACCCCATCGGCCCAGTACTTC.

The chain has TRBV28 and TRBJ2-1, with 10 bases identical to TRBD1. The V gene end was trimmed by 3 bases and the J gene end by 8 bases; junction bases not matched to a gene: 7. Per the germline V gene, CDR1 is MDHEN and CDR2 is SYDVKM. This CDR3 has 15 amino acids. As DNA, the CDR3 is TGTGCCAGCAGTTTGTCTCCGGGACAGGGGCATGAGCAGTTCTTC. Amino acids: CASSLSPGQGHEQFF.

The CDR3 sequence is CASTDGGAKDTQYF. CDR3 nucleotides: TGCGCCAGCACAGATGGGGGGGCTAAAGATACGCAGTATTTT. The rearrangement joins TRBV5-1 to TRBJ2-3, with D perhaps matching TRBD2 (7 bases). V dropped 6 bases and J dropped 5 bases, with 16 bases sitting between them. Germline-derived CDR1 and CDR2 are SGHRS and YFSETQ. The CDR3 extends over 14 amino acids.

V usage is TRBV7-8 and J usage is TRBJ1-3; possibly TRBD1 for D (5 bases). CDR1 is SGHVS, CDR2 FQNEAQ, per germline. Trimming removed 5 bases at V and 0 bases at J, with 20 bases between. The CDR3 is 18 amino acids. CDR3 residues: CASSNLVGGESSGNTIYF. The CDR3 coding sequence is TGTGCCAGCAGCAACCTAGTGGGGGGGGAGAGCTCTGGAAACACCATATATTTT.

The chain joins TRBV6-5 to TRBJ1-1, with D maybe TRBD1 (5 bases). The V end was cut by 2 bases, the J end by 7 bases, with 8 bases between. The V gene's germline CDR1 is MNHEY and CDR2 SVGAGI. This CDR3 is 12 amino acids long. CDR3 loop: CASSYRGSEAFF. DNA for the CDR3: TGTGCCAGCAGTTACAGGGGAAGTGAAGCTTTCTTT.

The CDR3 coding sequence is TGCAGTGCTACCCGCCAGGAGACCCAGTACTTC. This gives the protein CSATRQETQYF. The chain carries TRBV20-1 and TRBJ2-5; the D is unclear. The CDR3 extends over 11 amino acids. Germline CDR1 and CDR2: DFQATT and SNEGSKA (reference sequence). The V end was cut by 4 bases, the J end by 5 bases, with 8 bases between.

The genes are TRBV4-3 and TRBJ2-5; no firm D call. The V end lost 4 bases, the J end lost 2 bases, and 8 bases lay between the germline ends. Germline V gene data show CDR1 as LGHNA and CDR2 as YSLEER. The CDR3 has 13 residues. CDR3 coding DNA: TGCGCCAGCAGCCGCGTAGGTCAAGAGACCCAGTACTTC. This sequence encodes CASSRVGQETQYF.

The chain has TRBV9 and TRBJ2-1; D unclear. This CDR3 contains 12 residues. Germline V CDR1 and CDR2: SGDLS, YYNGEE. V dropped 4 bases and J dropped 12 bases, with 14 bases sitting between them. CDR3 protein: CASSSAARRQFF. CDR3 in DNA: TGTGCCAGCAGCTCAGCAGCGCGCAGGCAGTTCTTC.

The CDR3 DNA follows: TGTGCCAGCAGCCTCCTAGCTGGGAACTACGAGCAGTACTTC. As protein: CASSLLAGNYEQYF. The chain combines TRBV7-2 with TRBJ2-7, with D possibly TRBD2 on 5 matching bases. CDR3 length: 14 amino acids. The germline V gene has CDR1 SGHTA and CDR2 FQGNSA. V was shortened by 5 bases and J by 3 bases, with 14 bases between the two germline ends. The full variable domain, rest sourced from reference TRBV7-2 and TRBJ2-7, is GAGVSQSPSNKVTEKGKDVELRCDPISGHTALYWYRQSLGQGLEFLIYFQGNSAPDKSGLPSDRFSAERTGGSVSTLTIQRTQQEDSAVYLCASSLLAGNYEQYFGPGTRLTVT.

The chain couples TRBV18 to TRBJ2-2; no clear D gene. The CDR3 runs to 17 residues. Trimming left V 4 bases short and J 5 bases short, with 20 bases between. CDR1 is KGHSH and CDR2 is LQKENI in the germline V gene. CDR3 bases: TGTGCCAGCTCACTTAACCGAGGTGGCCCGGCAACCGGGGAGCTGTTTTTT. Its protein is CASSLNRGGPATGELFF.

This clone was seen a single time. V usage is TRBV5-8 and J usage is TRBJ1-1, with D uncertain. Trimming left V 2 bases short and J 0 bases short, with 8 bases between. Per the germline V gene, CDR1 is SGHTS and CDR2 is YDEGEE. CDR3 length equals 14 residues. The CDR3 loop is CASSFMILNTEAFF. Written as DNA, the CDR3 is TGTGCCAGCAGCTTCATGATTTTGAACACTGAAGCTTTCTTT.

The CDR3 nucleotides read TGTGCCAGCAGTCCACTAGCGGGGGGGCCTGAGACCCAGTACTTC. This gives the protein CASSPLAGGPETQYF. This chain joins TRBV6-2 or TRBV6-3 and TRBJ2-5, with 13 bases lining up with TRBD2. CDR1 is MNHEY and CDR2 is SVGEGT in the germline V gene. Trimming at V came to 5 bases and at J to 5 bases, leaving 5 bases not matched to a gene. The CDR3 extends over 15 amino acids.

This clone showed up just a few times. The CDR3 sequence is CASSQEFNQPQHF. As DNA, the CDR3 is TGCGCCAGCAGCCAAGAGTTTAATCAGCCCCAGCATTTT. The gene calls are TRBV4-3 and TRBJ1-5; no reliable D call. Deletions cut 0 bases from V and 4 bases from J, with 4 bases between. In germline, CDR1 is LGHNA, CDR2 YSLEER. The CDR3 extends over 13 amino acids.

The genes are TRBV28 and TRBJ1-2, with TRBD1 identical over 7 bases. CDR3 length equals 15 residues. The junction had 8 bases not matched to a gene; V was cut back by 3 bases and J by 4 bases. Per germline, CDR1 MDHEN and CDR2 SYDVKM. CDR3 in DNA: TGTGCCAGCAGTTTTAGGGACAGCTCCTTCTATGGCTACACCTTC. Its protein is CASSFRDSSFYGYTF.

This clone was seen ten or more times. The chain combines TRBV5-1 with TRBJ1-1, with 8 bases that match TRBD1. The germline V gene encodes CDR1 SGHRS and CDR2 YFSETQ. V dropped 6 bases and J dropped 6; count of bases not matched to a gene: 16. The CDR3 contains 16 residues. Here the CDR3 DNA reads TGCGCCAGCAACCAAGCGGGCAGGGGGCTTGGACCTGAAGCTTTCTTT. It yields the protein CASNQAGRGLGPEAFF.